One T cell receptor (beta chain) is described in this entry. Its antigen is still unknown. This sample was taken from a study of T cell responses to AZD1222 COVID-19 vaccine. Whole-study findings and limits: Close to half of spike-specific TCRs reportedly recognize unmutated variant regions. Spike-specific TCR breadth and depth rose after two AZD1222 doses. Clonal diversity was possibly underestimated, and white British individuals and females predominated among donors. Baseline seropositivity characterized only a handful of AZD1222 recipients.

The table came from immunoSEQ multiplex PCR; TCRdb's copy has only in-frame clones and leaves some out. The table records about 150,000 clones, roughly nine tenths of them present only once. This CDR3 has 14 amino acids. CDR1 and CDR2 from the germline V gene are MNHEY and SVGEGT. Trimming shortened V by 5 bases and J by 2 bases, and 12 bases separated the two germline ends. The clonotype was recovered from an adult in good health. The source material was peripheral blood, sampled on day 0 of MenACWY control vaccination. The rearrangement links TRBV6-2 or TRBV6-3 to TRBJ2-5; perhaps TRBD1 as D (6 bases). CDR3 sequence reads: CASSVTGWQETQYF. The DNA of the CDR3 is TGTGCCAGCAGTGTAACAGGGTGGCAAGAGACCCAGTACTTC.